The entry below gives a single T cell receptor beta chain sequence along with its context. Profiled with immunoSEQ multiplex PCR; TCRdb holds only in-frame clones, not every one. The sample includes approximately 300,000 clones, about 89% of them seen just once. The sample is drawn from a study of blood T cell repertoires in COVID-19. Looking at the study overall: COVID-19 samples, acute and convalescent, were from the United States, Italy and Spain. T cells, B-cell-depleted T cells, or PBMCs supplied cDNA or gDNA.

This CDR3 has 15 amino acids. CDR1 and CDR2 from the germline V gene are SGHNT and YYREEE (reference sequence). J lost 0 bases, V lost 4 bases, and 5 bases had no gene match. The chain uses TRBV5-4 and TRBJ2-7; 9 nucleotides align to TRBD1. The sample was PBMCs or T cells enriched from blood (not recorded which). The receptor's source is a woman in her late teens or twenties who had recovered from COVID-19. The CDR3 nucleotides are TGTGCCAGCAGCGGGGGACAGGGTGCCTCCTACGAGCAGTACTTC. Its protein is CASSGGQGASYEQYF.